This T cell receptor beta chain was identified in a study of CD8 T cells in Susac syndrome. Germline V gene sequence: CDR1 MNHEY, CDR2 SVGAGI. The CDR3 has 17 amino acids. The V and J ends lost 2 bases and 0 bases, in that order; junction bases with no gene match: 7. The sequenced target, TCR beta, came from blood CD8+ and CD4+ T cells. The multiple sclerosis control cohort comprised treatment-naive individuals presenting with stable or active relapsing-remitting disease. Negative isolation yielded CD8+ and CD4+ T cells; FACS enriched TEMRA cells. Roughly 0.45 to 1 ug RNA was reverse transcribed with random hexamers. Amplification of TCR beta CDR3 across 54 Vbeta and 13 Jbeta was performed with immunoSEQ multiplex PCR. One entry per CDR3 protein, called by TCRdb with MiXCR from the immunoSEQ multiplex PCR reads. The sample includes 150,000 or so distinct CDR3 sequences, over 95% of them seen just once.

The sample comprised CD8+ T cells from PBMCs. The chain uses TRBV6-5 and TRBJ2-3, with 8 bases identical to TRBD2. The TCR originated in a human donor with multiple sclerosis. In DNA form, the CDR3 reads TGTGCCAGCAGTTACGGGCATCGGGGGGGTAGCACAGATACGCAGTATTTT. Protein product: CASSYGHRGGSTDTQYF.